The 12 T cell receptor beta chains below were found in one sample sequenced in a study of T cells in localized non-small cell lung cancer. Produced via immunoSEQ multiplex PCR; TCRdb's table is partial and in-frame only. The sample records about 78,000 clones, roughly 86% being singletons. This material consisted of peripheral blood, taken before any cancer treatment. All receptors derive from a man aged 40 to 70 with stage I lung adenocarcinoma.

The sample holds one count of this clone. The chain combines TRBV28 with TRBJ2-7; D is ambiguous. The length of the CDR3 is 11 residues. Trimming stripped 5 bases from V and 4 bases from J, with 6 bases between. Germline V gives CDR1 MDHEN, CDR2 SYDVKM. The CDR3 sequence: CASSSEYEQYF. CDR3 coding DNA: TGTGCCAGCAGTAGCGAGTACGAGCAGTACTTC.

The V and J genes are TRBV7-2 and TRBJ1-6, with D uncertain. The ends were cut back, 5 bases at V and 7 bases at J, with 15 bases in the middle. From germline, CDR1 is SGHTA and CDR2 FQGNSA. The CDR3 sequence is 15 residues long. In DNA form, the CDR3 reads TGTGCCAGCAGCCAATGGACGGCCGCAAATTCACCCCTCCACTTT. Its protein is CASSQWTAANSPLHF.

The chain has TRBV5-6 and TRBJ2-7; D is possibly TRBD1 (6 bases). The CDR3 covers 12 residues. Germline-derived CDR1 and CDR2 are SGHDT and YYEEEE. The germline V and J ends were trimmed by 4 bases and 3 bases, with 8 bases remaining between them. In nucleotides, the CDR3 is TGTGCCAGCAGCCAGGACAGCTACGAGCAGTACTTC. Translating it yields CASSQDSYEQYF. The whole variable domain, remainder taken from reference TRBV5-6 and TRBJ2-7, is DAGVTQSPTHLIKTRGQQVTLRCSPKSGHDTVSWYQQALGQGPQFIFQYYEEEERQRGNFPDRFSGHQFPNYSSELNVNALLLGDSALYLCASSQDSYEQYFGPGTRLTVT.

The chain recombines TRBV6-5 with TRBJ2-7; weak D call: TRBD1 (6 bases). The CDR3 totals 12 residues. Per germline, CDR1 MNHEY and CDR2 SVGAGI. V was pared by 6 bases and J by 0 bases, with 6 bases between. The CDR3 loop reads CASRQGSYEQYF. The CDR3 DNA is TGTGCCAGCAGACAGGGCTCCTACGAGCAGTACTTC.

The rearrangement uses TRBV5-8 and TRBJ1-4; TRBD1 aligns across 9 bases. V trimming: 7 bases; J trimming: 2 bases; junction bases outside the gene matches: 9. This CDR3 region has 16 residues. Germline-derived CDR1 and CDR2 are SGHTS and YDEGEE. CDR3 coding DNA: TGTGCCAGCGGACCCGGGACAGGGCTCACTAATGAAAAACTGTTTTTT. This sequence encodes CASGPGTGLTNEKLFF.

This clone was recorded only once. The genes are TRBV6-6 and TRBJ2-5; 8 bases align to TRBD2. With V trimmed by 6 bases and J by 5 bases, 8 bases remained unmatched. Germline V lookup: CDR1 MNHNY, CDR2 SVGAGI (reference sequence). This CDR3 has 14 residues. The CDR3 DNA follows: TGTGCCAGCAGAACTCTAGCGGGTGGGGAGACCCAGTACTTC. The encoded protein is CASRTLAGGETQYF.

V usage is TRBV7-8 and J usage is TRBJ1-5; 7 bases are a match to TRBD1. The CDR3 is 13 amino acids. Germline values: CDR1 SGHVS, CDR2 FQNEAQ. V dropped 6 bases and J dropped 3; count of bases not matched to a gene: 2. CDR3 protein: CASRGQTNQPQHF. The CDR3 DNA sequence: TGTGCCAGCAGGGGACAGACCAATCAGCCCCAGCATTTT. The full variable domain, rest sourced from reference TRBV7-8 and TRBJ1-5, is GAGVSQSPRYKVAKRGQDVALRCDPISGHVSLFWYQQALGQGPEFLTYFQNEAQLDKSGLPSDRFFAERPEGSVSTLKIQRTQQEDSAVYLCASRGQTNQPQHFGDGTRLSIL.

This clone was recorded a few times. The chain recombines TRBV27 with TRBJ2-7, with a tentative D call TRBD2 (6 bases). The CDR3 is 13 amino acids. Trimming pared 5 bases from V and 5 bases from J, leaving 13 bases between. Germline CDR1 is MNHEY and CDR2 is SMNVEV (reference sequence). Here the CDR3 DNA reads TGTGCCAGCAGTCCCGGGGGTTCCCACGAGCAGTACTTC. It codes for CASSPGGSHEQYF.

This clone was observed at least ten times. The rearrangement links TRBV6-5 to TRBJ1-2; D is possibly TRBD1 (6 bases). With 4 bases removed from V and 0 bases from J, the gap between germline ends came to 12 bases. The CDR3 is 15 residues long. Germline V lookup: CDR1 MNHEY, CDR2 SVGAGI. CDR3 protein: CASSSTDRSNYGYTF. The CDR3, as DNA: TGTGCCAGCAGTTCCACGGACAGATCTAACTATGGCTACACCTTC.

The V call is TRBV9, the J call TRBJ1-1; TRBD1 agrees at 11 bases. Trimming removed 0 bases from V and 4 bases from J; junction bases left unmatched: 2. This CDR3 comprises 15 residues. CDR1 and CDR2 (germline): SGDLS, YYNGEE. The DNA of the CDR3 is TGTGCCAGCAGCGTAGCTGGGACAGGGGGCACTGAAGCTTTCTTT. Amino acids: CASSVAGTGGTEAFF.

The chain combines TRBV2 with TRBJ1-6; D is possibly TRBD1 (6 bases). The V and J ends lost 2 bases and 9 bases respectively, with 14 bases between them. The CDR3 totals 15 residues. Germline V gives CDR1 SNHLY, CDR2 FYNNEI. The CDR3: CASSEYEQGSSPLHF. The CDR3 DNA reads TGTGCCAGCAGTGAATATGAACAGGGAAGTTCACCCCTCCACTTT. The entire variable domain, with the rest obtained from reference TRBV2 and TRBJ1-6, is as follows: EPEVTQTPSHQVTQMGQEVILRCVPISNHLYFYWYRQILGQKVEFLVSFYNNEISEKSEIFDDQFSVERPDGSNFTLKIRSTKLEDSAMYFCASSEYEQGSSPLHFGNGTRLTVT.

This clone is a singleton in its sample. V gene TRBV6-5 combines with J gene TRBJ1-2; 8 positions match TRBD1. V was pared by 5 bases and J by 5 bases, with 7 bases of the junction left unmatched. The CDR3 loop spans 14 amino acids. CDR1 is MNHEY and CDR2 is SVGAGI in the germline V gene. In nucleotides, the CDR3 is TGTGCCAGCAGTGGGACAGGAATATGGTATGGCTACACCTTC. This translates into CASSGTGIWYGYTF.